The entry below gives a single T cell receptor beta chain sequence along with its context. CDR3 length: 15 amino acids. The ends were cut back, 8 bases at V and 2 bases at J, with 19 bases in the middle. The V gene's germline CDR1 is MDHEN and CDR2 SYDVKM. Sequenced by immunoSEQ multiplex PCR; TCRdb stores in-frame clones only, minus some. In the table there are about 500,000 clones, about 84% of which are singletons. These data are taken from a study of shared T cell receptors in the human thymus. This sample also belongs to another study, concerning human thymus T cells. Per that study: There appeared to be biased usage of V and J genes in thymic and blood repertoires. Related work showed strongly overlapping thymic repertoires across unrelated individuals.

Sequences were obtained from thymocytes. The chain is built from TRBV28 and TRBJ2-7, with TRBD2 as a possible D gene (6 bases). The sequence was collected from a boy under two years old with a congenital heart defect. CDR3 in amino acids: CASGGGGPLPYEQYF. The CDR3 region has the DNA TGTGCCAGCGGAGGTGGAGGGCCCCTCCCCTACGAGCAGTACTTC.